These 29 T cell receptor beta chains originate from one sample sequenced in a study of shared clonotypes between healthy human individuals. Method: immunoSEQ multiplex PCR; TCRdb's copy keeps in-frame clones and lacks some. The sample lists more than 1 million clones; roughly 74% were seen once. Material: memory CD4+ T cells from PBMCs. The sample's subset: CD45RA-negative fraction. The receptor set was obtained from a man aged 18 to 29 in good health. Some clones in this sample may be carry-over from other donors' samples.

The J gene is TRBJ2-3, the V gene TRBV7-2; a weak D match, TRBD2 (6 bases). CDR3 length: 13 amino acids. V was clipped by 0 bases and J by 9 bases, with 10 bases between them. Germline assignment: CDR1 SGHTA and CDR2 FQGNSA. Here the CDR3 reads CASSLAVGGTQYF. The DNA of the CDR3 is TGTGCCAGCAGCTTAGCGGTGGGAGGCACGCAGTATTTT.

Regarding this clone: The same CDR3 can be traced to other DNA sequences in this sample. V usage is TRBV4-1 and J usage is TRBJ2-1; D gene ambiguous. Germline values: CDR1 MGHRA, CDR2 YSYEKL. V lost 4 bases and J 0 bases, leaving 7 bases between the germline ends. The CDR3 sequence is 14 residues long. The DNA of the CDR3 is TGCGCCAGCAGCCCCGAGAGCTCCTACAATGAGCAGTTCTTC. Translating it yields CASSPESSYNEQFF.

The V and J genes are TRBV7-2 and TRBJ2-5; the D call may be TRBD1 or TRBD2 (5 bases each). V lost 4 bases to trimming and J lost 3 bases, with 9 bases between them. This CDR3 comprises 13 residues. Looked up from germline, CDR1 is SGHTA and CDR2 is FQGNSA. The CDR3 coding sequence is TGTGCCAGCAGCTGGGGGACGGAAGAGACCCAGTACTTC. Protein sequence: CASSWGTEETQYF.

The chain couples TRBV11-2 to TRBJ2-5; possible D gene TRBD1, 5 bases. V was shortened by 0 bases and J by 1 base, with 9 bases between the two germline ends. Germline values: CDR1 SGHAT, CDR2 FQNNGV. The CDR3 consists of 15 residues. CDR3 in DNA: TGTGCCAGCAGCTTAGAGCCGGACACCCAAGAGACCCAGTACTTC. This encodes CASSLEPDTQETQYF.

The gene calls are TRBV28 and TRBJ1-4; 10 bases fit TRBD1. This CDR3 contains 14 residues. The ends lost 2 bases at V and 8 bases at J; junction bases unmatched: 2. Germline V gene lookup returns CDR1 MDHEN and CDR2 SYDVKM. CDR3 coding DNA: TGTGCCAGCAGTTTAGACAGGGGGCGAGAAAAACTGTTTTTT. It encodes CASSLDRGREKLFF.

V is TRBV9 and J is TRBJ1-1; 8 bases fit TRBD1. In germline, CDR1 is SGDLS, CDR2 YYNGEE. V shed 6 bases and J 4 bases; nucleotides not matched to a gene: 8. This CDR3 comprises 14 residues. The CDR3 sequence: CASTPGTGGTEAFF. CDR3 DNA: TGTGCCAGCACCCCGGGGACAGGAGGCACTGAAGCTTTCTTT.

The chain combines TRBV6-6 with TRBJ2-7; D might be TRBD1 or TRBD2, each matching 6 bases. The V end was cut by 5 bases, the J end by 3 bases, with 14 bases between. The CDR3 extends over 14 amino acids. Germline CDR1 reads MNHNY; CDR2 reads SVGAGI (reference sequence). The CDR3 nucleotides are TGTGCCAGCAGTGTCTTCGGGGGCCTCTACGAGCAGTACTTC. This translates into CASSVFGGLYEQYF.

This rearrangement joins TRBV10-3 to TRBJ2-7; 11 positions match TRBD2. This CDR3 has 19 residues. J was trimmed by 0 bases and V by 0 bases; bases with no gene match: 10. CDR1 is ENHRY, CDR2 SYGVKD, per germline. The CDR3 loop is CAISESYRASGRISYEQYF. CDR3 DNA: TGTGCCATCAGTGAGTCATATAGGGCTAGCGGGAGGATCTCCTACGAGCAGTACTTC.

This chain connects TRBV27 to TRBJ2-5; TRBD1 aligns across 9 bases. The CDR3 runs 15 residues. V shed 5 bases, J shed 7 bases, and the junction held 11 bases outside the gene matches. The V gene's germline CDR1 is MNHEY and CDR2 SMNVEV (reference sequence). The CDR3, as DNA: TGTGCCAGCAGTCCCGGGGACAGGGATTATGGGACCCAGTACTTC. Amino acid sequence: CASSPGDRDYGTQYF.

This clone turned up a few times. This chain joins TRBV25-1 and TRBJ2-1; weak D call: TRBD1 (5 bases). There are 12 residues in the CDR3. Deletions cut 5 bases from V and 6 bases from J, with 8 bases between. The germline CDR1 and CDR2 sequences are MGHDK and SYGVNS. Here the CDR3 DNA reads TGTGCCAGCAGTCAGCAGGGCAATGAGCAGTTCTTC. Translation: CASSQQGNEQFF.

This clone was observed many times. This rearrangement joins TRBV27 to TRBJ2-6, with no clear D. The germline CDR1 and CDR2 sequences are MNHEY and SMNVEV (reference sequence). Trimming removed 7 bases from V and 2 bases from J, with 9 bases in between. There are 14 residues in the CDR3. The CDR3 DNA follows: TGTGCCAGCAAAATTGGGGCTGGGGCCAACGTCCTGACTTTC. Its translation: CASKIGAGANVLTF.

The chain links TRBV19 to TRBJ2-7; tentatively, D is TRBD2 (6 bases). Germline V CDR1 and CDR2: LNHDA, SQIVND (reference sequence). The CDR3 totals 15 residues. The V and J ends lost 10 bases and 3 bases respectively, with 22 bases between them. The CDR3, as DNA: TGTGCCACAAAGGTGGCCGGGACTGCCAACTACGAGCAGTACTTC. Protein: CATKVAGTANYEQYF.

The rearrangement uses TRBV5-1 and TRBJ2-7, with a tentative D call TRBD2 (6 bases). V gave up 4 bases and J gave up 2 bases, with 13 bases separating them. Looked up from germline, CDR1 is SGHRS and CDR2 is YFSETQ. The CDR3 consists of 14 residues. CDR3 nucleotide sequence: TGCGCCAGCAGCCCGACTAGTTCGACCTACGAGCAGTACTTC. Translating it yields CASSPTSSTYEQYF. The whole variable domain, filled in from reference TRBV5-1 and TRBJ2-7, reads KAGVTQTPRYLIKTRGQQVTLSCSPISGHRSVSWYQQTPGQGLQFLFEYFSETQRNKGNFPGRFSGRQFSNSRSEMNVSTLELGDSALYLCASSPTSSTYEQYFGPGTRLTVT.

The chain recombines TRBV10-1 with TRBJ2-7; D might be TRBD2 (8 bases). Germline loops: CDR1 WNHNN, CDR2 SYGVQD (reference sequence). This CDR3 contains 16 residues. V lost 0 bases and J 12 bases, leaving 24 bases between the germline ends. CDR3 sequence (DNA): TGCGCCAGCAGTGAGTCGGCGACTAGCGTCCCAGGGGGTTTGTACTTC. Translation gives CASSESATSVPGGLYF.

V gene TRBV6-1 combines with J gene TRBJ2-7; 11 bases fit TRBD1. Per germline, CDR1 MNHNS and CDR2 SASEGT. V lost 3 bases, J lost 5 bases, and 9 bases stayed unmatched. The CDR3 has 16 amino acids. The CDR3 spells CASSDRGQGVGDEQYF. The CDR3 bases are TGTGCCAGCAGTGATAGGGGACAGGGGGTCGGTGACGAGCAGTACTTC.

The chain carries TRBV5-1 and TRBJ2-1; 14 bases fit TRBD2. J was trimmed by 1 base and V by 3 bases; bases with no gene match: 6. This CDR3 contains 18 residues. Germline V gene sequence: CDR1 SGHRS, CDR2 YFSETQ. DNA of the CDR3: TGCGCCAGCAGCTCCCCGGGACTAGCGGGAGCATCCTACAATGAGCAGTTCTTC. It codes for CASSSPGLAGASYNEQFF.

The V call is TRBV4-3, the J call TRBJ1-5; the D is unclear. Deletions cut 5 bases from V and 7 bases from J, with 12 bases between. The CDR3 is 13 residues long. Germline V CDR1 and CDR2: LGHNA, YSLEER. CDR3 in DNA: TGCGCCAGCAGCTTAACCATGCGGCAGCCCCAGCATTTT. It codes for CASSLTMRQPQHF.

The chain carries TRBV20-1 and TRBJ2-3; D remains unclear. The V end lost 3 bases, the J end lost 4 bases, and 5 bases lay between the germline ends. Germline lookup yields CDR1 DFQATT and CDR2 SNEGSKA (reference sequence). CDR3 length equals 11 residues. CDR3 region: CSASGADTQYF. The CDR3, as DNA: TGCAGTGCTAGCGGAGCAGATACGCAGTATTTT.

The gene calls are TRBV7-2 and TRBJ2-6; D ambiguous. Trimming left V 3 bases short and J 6 bases short, with 12 bases between. This CDR3 spans 15 amino acids. Germline-derived CDR1 and CDR2 are SGHTA and FQGNSA. In nucleotides, the CDR3 is TGTGCCAGCAGCTTTTTAGACCTCCAGGCCAACGTCCTGACTTTC. Translation: CASSFLDLQANVLTF.

CDR3 amino acids: CASSSDRVRQPQHF. The CDR3 DNA follows: TGTGCCAGTAGCTCGGACAGGGTCAGGCAGCCCCAGCATTTT. This chain joins TRBV19 and TRBJ1-5; 8 bases match TRBD1. From germline, CDR1 is LNHDA and CDR2 SQIVND (reference sequence). The V gene end was trimmed by 6 bases and the J gene end by 7 bases; junction bases not matched to a gene: 8. CDR3 length: 14 residues.

CDR3 bases: TGTGCCAGCTCGTTACTCGGACAGAGTCTATCTGGAAACACCATATATTTT. This sequence encodes CASSLLGQSLSGNTIYF. The rearrangement uses TRBV9 and TRBJ1-3, with D possibly matching TRBD1 (6 bases). CDR1 is SGDLS, CDR2 YYNGEE, per germline. V lost 7 bases and J 1 base, leaving 21 bases between the germline ends. This CDR3 region has 17 residues.

This CDR3 reads CASSPRRDTGELFF. CDR3 bases: TGTGCCAGCTCACCCCGGCGGGACACCGGGGAGCTGTTTTTT. This chain connects TRBV18 to TRBJ2-2, with D perhaps TRBD2 (5 bases). The V end was cut by 3 bases, the J end by 3 bases, with 8 bases between. Germline loops: CDR1 KGHSH, CDR2 LQKENI. CDR3 size: 14 residues.

The chain links TRBV5-4 to TRBJ2-7; 8 nucleotides align to TRBD1. The CDR3 has 17 residues. The V gene's germline CDR1 is SGHNT and CDR2 YYREEE (reference sequence). V lost 5 bases to trimming and J lost 1 base; unmatched junction nucleotides: 14. The CDR3: CASSHIRSDRGSYEQYF. DNA of the CDR3: TGTGCCAGCAGTCACATTCGGAGTGACAGGGGTTCCTACGAGCAGTACTTC.

This rearrangement joins TRBV5-1 to TRBJ1-2; D uncertain. Trimming left V 1 base short and J 3 bases short, with 10 bases between. Looked up from germline, CDR1 is SGHRS and CDR2 is YFSETQ. CDR3 length equals 14 residues. CDR3 nucleotides: TGCGCCAGCAGCTTGCTCGACAACGACTATGGCTACACCTTC. Its protein product is CASSLLDNDYGYTF.

The chain couples TRBV30 to TRBJ1-1; perhaps TRBD1 as D (5 bases). This CDR3 comprises 15 residues. In germline, CDR1 is GTSNPN, CDR2 SVGIG (reference sequence). The V and J ends lost 5 bases and 0 bases respectively, with 16 bases between them. CDR3 residues: CAWAGAPALNTEAFF. Written as DNA, the CDR3 is TGTGCCTGGGCCGGGGCCCCTGCGTTGAACACTGAAGCTTTCTTT.

The rearrangement links TRBV5-8 to TRBJ1-5, with D possibly being TRBD1 (5 bases). Germline loops: CDR1 SGHTS, CDR2 YDEGEE. Trimming removed 3 bases at V and 4 bases at J, with 11 bases between. CDR3 length: 14 residues. For the CDR3, the DNA is TGTGCCAGCAGCTGGAGGACACGGAATCAGCCCCAGCATTTT. Protein sequence: CASSWRTRNQPQHF.

This clone was detected only once. This chain uses TRBV5-1 with TRBJ2-1; possibly TRBD1 or TRBD2 for D (6 bases each). Trimming took off 4 bases at V and 1 base at J, with 12 bases between the two ends. This CDR3 has 15 amino acids. Germline CDR1 SGHRS, CDR2 YFSETQ. CDR3 nucleotide sequence: TGCGCCAGCAGCCGGGGGCAGTTTTCCTACAATGAGCAGTTCTTC. Translation: CASSRGQFSYNEQFF.

The chain recombines TRBV28 with TRBJ1-5; 10 bases line up with TRBD1. Trimming cost V 6 bases and J 5 bases; bases outside gene matches: 7. The CDR3 totals 15 residues. Germline values: CDR1 MDHEN, CDR2 SYDVKM. The CDR3 DNA follows: TGTGCCAGCAGCTCGACAGGGGGCATTCATCAGCCCCAGCATTTT. This sequence encodes CASSSTGGIHQPQHF.

The rearrangement joins TRBV5-1 to TRBJ1-3, with TRBD1 matching 9 bases. The CDR3 consists of 15 residues. In germline, CDR1 is SGHRS, CDR2 YFSETQ. Trimming took 4 bases from V and 1 from J; bases not matched to a gene: 3. DNA for the CDR3: TGCGCCAGCAGCGCCGGGACAGGGTCTGGAAACACCATATATTTT. It is translated as CASSAGTGSGNTIYF.